This T cell receptor (beta chain) was found in a study of blood T cell repertoires in COVID-19. Across the study: In each case, the material was cDNA or gDNA derived from T cells, B-cell-depleted T cells, or PBMCs.

The method was immunoSEQ multiplex PCR; TCRdb's version includes in-frame clones alone and lacks a portion of them. The sample has approximately 300,000 clones; around nine tenths are singletons. The ends were cut back, 0 bases at V and 5 bases at J, with 4 bases in the middle. The length of the CDR3 is 11 residues. From germline, CDR1 is GTSNPN and CDR2 SVGIG (reference sequence). The sample consisted of peripheral blood. This TCR came from a woman in her 30s with COVID-19, enrolled during active disease. This sequence joins TRBV30 and TRBJ2-5; D call uncertain. The CDR3 DNA is TGTGCCTGGAGTGTATCGGAGACCCAGTACTTC. Amino acids: CAWSVSETQYF.